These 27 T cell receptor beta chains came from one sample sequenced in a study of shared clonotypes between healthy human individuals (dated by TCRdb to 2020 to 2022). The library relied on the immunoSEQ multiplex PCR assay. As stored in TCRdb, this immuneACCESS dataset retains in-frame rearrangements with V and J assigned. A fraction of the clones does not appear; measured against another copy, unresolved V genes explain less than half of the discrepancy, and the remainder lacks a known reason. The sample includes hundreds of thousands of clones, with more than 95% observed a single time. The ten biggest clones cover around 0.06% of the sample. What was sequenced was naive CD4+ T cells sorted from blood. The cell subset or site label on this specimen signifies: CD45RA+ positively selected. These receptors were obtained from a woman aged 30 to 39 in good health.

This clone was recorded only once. The CDR3 DNA reads TGTGCCAGCAGCACCTCCGGGACAGGGTTTGGGGAAAAACTGTTTTTT. This translates into CASSTSGTGFGEKLFF. The genes are TRBV28 and TRBJ1-4, with 9 bases lining up with TRBD1. CDR1 and CDR2 from the germline V gene are MDHEN and SYDVKM. V lost 6 bases, J lost 8 bases, and 13 bases stayed unmatched. This CDR3 has 16 amino acids.

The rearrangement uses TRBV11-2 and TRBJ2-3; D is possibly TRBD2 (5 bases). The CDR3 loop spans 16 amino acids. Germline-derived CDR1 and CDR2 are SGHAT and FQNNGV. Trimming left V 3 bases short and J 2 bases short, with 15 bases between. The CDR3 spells CASSLATAEYTDTQYF. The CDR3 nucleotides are TGTGCCAGCAGCTTGGCAACAGCGGAATACACAGATACGCAGTATTTT.

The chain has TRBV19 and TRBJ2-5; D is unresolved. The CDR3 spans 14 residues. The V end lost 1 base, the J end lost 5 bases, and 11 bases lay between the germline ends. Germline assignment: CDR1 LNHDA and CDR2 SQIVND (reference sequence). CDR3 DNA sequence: TGTGCCAGTAGTATAGGTGGAGTAGACGAGACCCAGTACTTC. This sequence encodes CASSIGGVDETQYF.

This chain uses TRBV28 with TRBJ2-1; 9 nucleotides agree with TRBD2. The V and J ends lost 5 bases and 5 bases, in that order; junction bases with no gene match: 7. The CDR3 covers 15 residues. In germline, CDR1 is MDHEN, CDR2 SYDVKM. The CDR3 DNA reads TGTGCCAGCAGTCCCCCAGCGGGAGGTCACAATGAGCAGTTCTTC. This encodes CASSPPAGGHNEQFF.

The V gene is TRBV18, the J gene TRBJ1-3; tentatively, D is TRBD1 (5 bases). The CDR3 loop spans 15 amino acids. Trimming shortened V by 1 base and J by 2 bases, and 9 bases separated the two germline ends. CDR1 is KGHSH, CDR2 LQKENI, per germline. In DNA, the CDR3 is TGTGCCAGCTCACCACGGGACTCAGCTGGAAACACCATATATTTT. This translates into CASSPRDSAGNTIYF.

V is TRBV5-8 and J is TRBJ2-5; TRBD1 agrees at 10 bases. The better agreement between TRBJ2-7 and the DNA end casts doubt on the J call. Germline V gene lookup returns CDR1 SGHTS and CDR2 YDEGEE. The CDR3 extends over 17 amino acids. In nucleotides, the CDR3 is TGTGCCAGCAGCTTTCGGCTGGGACAGGGGAGTGCCTACGAGCAGTACTTC. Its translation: CASSFRLGQGSAYEQYF.

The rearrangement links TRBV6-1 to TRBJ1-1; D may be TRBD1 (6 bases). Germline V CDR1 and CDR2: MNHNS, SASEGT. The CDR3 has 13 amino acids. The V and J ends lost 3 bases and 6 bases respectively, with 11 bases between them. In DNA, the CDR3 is TGTGCCAGCAGTGATTGGTACAGGGCTGAAGCTTTCTTT. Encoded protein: CASSDWYRAEAFF.

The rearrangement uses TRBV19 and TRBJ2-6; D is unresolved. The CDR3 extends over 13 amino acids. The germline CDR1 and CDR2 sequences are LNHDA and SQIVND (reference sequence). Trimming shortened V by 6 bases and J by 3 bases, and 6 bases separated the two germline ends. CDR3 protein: CASRGFGANVLTF. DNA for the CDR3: TGTGCCAGTAGGGGGTTTGGGGCCAACGTCCTGACTTTC.

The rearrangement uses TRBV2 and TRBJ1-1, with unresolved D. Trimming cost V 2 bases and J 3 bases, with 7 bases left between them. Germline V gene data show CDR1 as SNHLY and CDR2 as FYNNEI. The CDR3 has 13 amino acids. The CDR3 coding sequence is TGTGCCAGCAGTGAAACACTCCACACTGAAGCTTTCTTT. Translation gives CASSETLHTEAFF. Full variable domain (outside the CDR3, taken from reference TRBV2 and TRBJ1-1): EPEVTQTPSHQVTQMGQEVILRCVPISNHLYFYWYRQILGQKVEFLVSFYNNEISEKSEIFDDQFSVERPDGSNFTLKIRSTKLEDSAMYFCASSETLHTEAFFGQGTRLTVV.

The CDR3 protein is CASSPREEKYF. The CDR3 DNA reads as TGTGCCAGCAGTCCCAGGGAGGAAAAGTATTTT. The chain joins TRBV28 to TRBJ2-3, with D perhaps TRBD2 (6 bases). The V end was cut by 5 bases, the J end by 13 bases, with 13 bases between. The germline V gene has CDR1 MDHEN and CDR2 SYDVKM. The CDR3 runs 11 residues.

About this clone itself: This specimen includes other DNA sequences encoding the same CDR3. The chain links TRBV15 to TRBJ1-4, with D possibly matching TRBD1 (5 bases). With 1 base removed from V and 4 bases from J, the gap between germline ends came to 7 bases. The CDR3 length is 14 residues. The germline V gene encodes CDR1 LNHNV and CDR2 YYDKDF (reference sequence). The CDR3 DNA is TGTGCCACCAGCAGAGGGCAGGGTAATGAAAAACTGTTTTTT. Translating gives CATSRGQGNEKLFF.

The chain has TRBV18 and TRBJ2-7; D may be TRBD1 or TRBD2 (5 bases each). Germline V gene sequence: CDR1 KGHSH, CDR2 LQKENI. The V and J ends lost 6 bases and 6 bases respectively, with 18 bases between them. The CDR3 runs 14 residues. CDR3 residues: CASSQGPGSPEQYF. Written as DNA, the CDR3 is TGTGCCAGCTCGCAGGGACCCGGTTCGCCCGAGCAGTACTTC. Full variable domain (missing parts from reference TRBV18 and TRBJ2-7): NAGVMQNPRHLVRRRGQEARLRCSPMKGHSHVYWYRQLPEEGLKFMVYLQKENIIDESGMPKERFSAEFPKEGPSILRIQQVVRGDSAAYFCASSQGPGSPEQYFGPGTRLTVT.

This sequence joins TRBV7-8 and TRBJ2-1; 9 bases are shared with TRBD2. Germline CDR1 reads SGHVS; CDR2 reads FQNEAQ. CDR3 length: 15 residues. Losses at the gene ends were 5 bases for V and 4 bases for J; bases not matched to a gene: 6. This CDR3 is CASSHGLALYNEQFF. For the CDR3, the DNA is TGTGCCAGCAGCCATGGACTAGCGCTTTACAATGAGCAGTTCTTC.

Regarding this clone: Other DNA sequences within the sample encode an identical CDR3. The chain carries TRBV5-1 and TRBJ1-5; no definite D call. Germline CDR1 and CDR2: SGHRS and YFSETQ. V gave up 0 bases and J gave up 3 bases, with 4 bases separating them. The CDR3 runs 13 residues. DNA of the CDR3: TGCGCCAGCAGCTTGGGGCTCAATCAGCCCCAGCATTTT. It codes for CASSLGLNQPQHF.

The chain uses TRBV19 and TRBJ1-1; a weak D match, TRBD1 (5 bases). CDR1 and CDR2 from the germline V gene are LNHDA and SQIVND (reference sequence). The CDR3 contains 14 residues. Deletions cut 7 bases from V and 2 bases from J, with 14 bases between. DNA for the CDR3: TGTGCCAGTATTGATGGGGGGACCAACACTGAAGCTTTCTTT. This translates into CASIDGGTNTEAFF.

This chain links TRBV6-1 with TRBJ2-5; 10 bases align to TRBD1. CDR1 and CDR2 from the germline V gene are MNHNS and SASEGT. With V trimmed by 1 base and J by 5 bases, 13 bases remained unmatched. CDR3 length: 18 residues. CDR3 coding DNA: TGTGCCAGCAGTGAAGAGCGCACCGGGACAGGGGTTTATGAGACCCAGTACTTC. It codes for CASSEERTGTGVYETQYF.

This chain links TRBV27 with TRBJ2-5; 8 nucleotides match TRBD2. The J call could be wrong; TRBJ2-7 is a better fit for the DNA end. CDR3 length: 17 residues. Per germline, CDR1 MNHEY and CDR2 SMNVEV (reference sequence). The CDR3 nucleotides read TGTGCCAGCAGTTTACGGAGACTAGCGTTGAGCTCCTACGAGCAGTACTTC. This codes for CASSLRRLALSSYEQYF.

The CDR3 loop reads CASSLMMNTEAFF. Written as DNA, the CDR3 is TGTGCCAGCAGTTTAATGATGAACACTGAAGCTTTCTTT. The J gene is TRBJ1-1, the V gene TRBV27; D is undetermined. The V end lost 2 bases, the J end lost 0 bases, and 4 bases lay between the germline ends. The CDR3 is made up of 13 amino acids. Per the germline V gene, CDR1 is MNHEY and CDR2 is SMNVEV (reference sequence).

CDR3 nucleotides: TGTGCCAGCAGCACACCGGGCTTCCCAAGAAGAGAGACCCAGTACTTC. As protein: CASSTPGFPRRETQYF. The chain recombines TRBV11-2 with TRBJ2-5, with D uncertain. The V gene's germline CDR1 is SGHAT and CDR2 FQNNGV. CDR3 length equals 16 residues. Trimming removed 5 bases from V and 4 bases from J, with 20 bases in between.

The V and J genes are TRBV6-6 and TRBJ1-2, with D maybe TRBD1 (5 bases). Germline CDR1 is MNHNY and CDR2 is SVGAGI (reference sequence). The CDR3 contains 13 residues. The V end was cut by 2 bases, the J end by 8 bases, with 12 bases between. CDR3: CASSYQGSAGYTF. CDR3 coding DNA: TGTGCCAGCAGTTACCAGGGATCGGCCGGCTACACCTTC.

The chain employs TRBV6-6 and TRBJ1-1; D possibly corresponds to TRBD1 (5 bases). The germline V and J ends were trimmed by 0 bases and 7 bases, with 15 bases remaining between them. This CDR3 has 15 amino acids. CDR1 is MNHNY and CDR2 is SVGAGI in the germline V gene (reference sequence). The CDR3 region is CASSYSANGDLEAFF. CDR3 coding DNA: TGTGCCAGCAGTTACTCCGCAAATGGGGACCTTGAAGCTTTCTTT.

CDR3 bases: TGTGCCAGCAGCCTAGGGGGGGGTAGGAACACTGAAGCTTTCTTT. It encodes CASSLGGGRNTEAFF. The chain uses TRBV7-8 and TRBJ1-1; a possible D gene is TRBD1 (6 bases). CDR3 length: 15 amino acids. V was shortened by 5 bases and J by 1 base, with 14 bases between the two germline ends. Germline-derived CDR1 and CDR2 are SGHVS and FQNEAQ.

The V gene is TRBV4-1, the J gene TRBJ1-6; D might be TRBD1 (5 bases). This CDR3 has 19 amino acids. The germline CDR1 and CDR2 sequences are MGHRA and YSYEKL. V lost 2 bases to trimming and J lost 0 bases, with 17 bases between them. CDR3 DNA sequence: TGCGCCAGCAGCCAAACGGGGGTGGCTACAAGCTCCTATAATTCACCCCTCCACTTT. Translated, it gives CASSQTGVATSSYNSPLHF.

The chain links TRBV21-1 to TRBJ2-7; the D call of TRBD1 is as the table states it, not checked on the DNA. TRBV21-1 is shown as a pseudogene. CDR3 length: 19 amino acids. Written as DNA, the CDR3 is TGTGCCAGCAGCAACGACCCACGCTACGGGACAGGTCTTTCCTACGAGCAGTACTTC. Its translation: CASSNDPRYGTGLSYEQYF.

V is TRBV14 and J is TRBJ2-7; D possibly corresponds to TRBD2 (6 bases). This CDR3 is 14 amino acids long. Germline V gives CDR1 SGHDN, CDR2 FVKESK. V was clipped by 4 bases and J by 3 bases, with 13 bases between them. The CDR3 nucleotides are TGTGCCAGCAGCCGCCGCGGGGTATTCTACGAGCAGTACTTC. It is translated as CASSRRGVFYEQYF.

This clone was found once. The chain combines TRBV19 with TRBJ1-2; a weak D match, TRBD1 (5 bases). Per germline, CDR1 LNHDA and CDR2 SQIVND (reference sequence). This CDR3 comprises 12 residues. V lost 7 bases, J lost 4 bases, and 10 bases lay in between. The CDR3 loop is CASMGGAYGYTF. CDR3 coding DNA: TGTGCCAGTATGGGAGGGGCCTATGGCTACACCTTC. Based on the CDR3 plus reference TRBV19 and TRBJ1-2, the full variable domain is DGGITQSPKYLFRKEGQNVTLSCEQNLNHDAMYWYRQDPGQGLRLIYYSQIVNDFQKGDIAEGYSVSREKKESFPLTVTSAQKNPTAFYLCASMGGAYGYTFGSGTRLTVV.

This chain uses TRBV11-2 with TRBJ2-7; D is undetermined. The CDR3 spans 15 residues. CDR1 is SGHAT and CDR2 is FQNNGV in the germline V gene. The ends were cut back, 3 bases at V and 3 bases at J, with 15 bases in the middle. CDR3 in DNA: TGTGCCAGCAGCTTTGGGCAGGAGCAGTTCTACGAGCAGTACTTC. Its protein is CASSFGQEQFYEQYF.